The 22 T cell receptor beta chains listed next were all sequenced from one sample in a study of T-cell reconstitution after alpha-beta-depleted transplantation in children. Unique molecular identifiers were built into the TCRbeta library. TCRdb passed the PCR reads through MiXCR, listing each CDR3 protein once. The sample yields 350,000 to 450,000 distinct CDR3 sequences, about an eighth seen once. Sequencing used PBMCs, obtained from the stem cell graft. Receptor source: a human donor who donated a stem cell graft to a child with Fanconi anemia.

The chain combines TRBV10-3 with TRBJ2-1; TRBD2 might be the D (6 bases). V shed 6 bases and J shed 6 bases, with 18 bases lying between them. Germline V gene lookup returns CDR1 ENHRY and CDR2 SYGVKD. The CDR3 length is 15 residues. This chain's CDR3 is CAIREEGTGSNEQFF. Here the CDR3 DNA reads TGTGCCATCAGGGAGGAGGGTACGGGAAGCAATGAGCAGTTCTTC.

This clonotype has a handful of counts. The chain links TRBV27 to TRBJ2-7; 10 bases fit TRBD1. CDR1 MNHEY and CDR2 SMNVEV come from the germline V gene (reference sequence). The CDR3 extends over 15 amino acids. The trim removed 7 bases at V and 2 bases at J, leaving 8 bases unmatched. The CDR3 spells CASTPRQGAAYEQYF. The CDR3 region has the DNA TGTGCCAGCACCCCCCGACAGGGGGCCGCCTACGAGCAGTACTTC.

Many counts were recorded for this clonotype. The chain has TRBV20-1 and TRBJ2-1; D call uncertain. Germline-derived CDR1 and CDR2 are DFQATT and SNEGSKA (reference sequence). V was clipped by 7 bases and J by 0 bases, with 10 bases between them. This CDR3 spans 13 amino acids. CDR3 region: CSVFYSSYNEQFF. The DNA of the CDR3 is TGCAGTGTTTTCTACAGCTCCTACAATGAGCAGTTCTTC.

The chain recombines TRBV10-3 with TRBJ2-3; 7 bases line up with TRBD2. CDR3 length: 16 amino acids. Germline loops: CDR1 ENHRY, CDR2 SYGVKD. Trimming at V came to 4 bases and at J to 0 bases, leaving 7 bases not matched to a gene. The CDR3 DNA sequence: TGTGCCATCAGTGCTTCCGGGACTACCAGCACAGATACGCAGTATTTT. Translating gives CAISASGTTSTDTQYF.

This clonotype was observed a handful of times. The gene calls are TRBV9 and TRBJ2-7; 7 nucleotides agree with TRBD2. V dropped 0 bases and J dropped 2; count of bases not matched to a gene: 5. CDR3 size: 15 residues. Germline CDR1 reads SGDLS; CDR2 reads YYNGEE. The chain's CDR3 is CASSVGTSATYEQYF. CDR3 nucleotide sequence: TGTGCCAGCAGCGTAGGCACTAGCGCTACCTACGAGCAGTACTTC.

This chain uses TRBV15 with TRBJ2-7, with 8 nucleotides matching TRBD2. The CDR3 is 16 amino acids. The ends lost 0 bases at V and 3 bases at J; junction bases unmatched: 7. Germline CDR1 LNHNV, CDR2 YYDKDF (reference sequence). The CDR3 nucleotides are TGTGCCACCAGCAGAGATCGTTCGGGGGGGTTCTACGAGCAGTACTTC. Protein sequence: CATSRDRSGGFYEQYF.

DNA of the CDR3: TGTGCCACCGTTTCCTACACCACCTCTGGAAACACCATATATTTT. Amino acids: CATVSYTTSGNTIYF. The chain joins TRBV10-3 to TRBJ1-3, with D uncertain. The CDR3 has 15 amino acids. The germline gives CDR1 ENHRY, CDR2 SYGVKD. V was cut by 10 bases and J by 0 bases, with 16 bases left in between.

This clonotype was seen a handful of times. This chain's CDR3 is CAIQDRVYSNQPQHF. DNA of the CDR3: TGTGCCATCCAGGACAGGGTTTATAGCAATCAGCCCCAGCATTTT. The chain employs TRBV6-1 and TRBJ1-5; the match to TRBD1 covers 8 bases. Germline CDR1 and CDR2: MNHNS and SASEGT. The CDR3 spans 15 residues. V was pared by 10 bases and J by 0 bases, with 8 bases of the junction left unmatched.

The chain employs TRBV7-2 and TRBJ1-5; TRBD1 matches 7 bases. Trimming took 5 bases from V and 3 from J; bases not matched to a gene: 10. The germline V gene encodes CDR1 SGHTA and CDR2 FQGNSA. There are 16 residues in the CDR3. The CDR3 nucleotides are TGTGCCAGCAGCCCAGGGGGACGAACCCCCAATCAGCCCCAGCATTTT. Translated: CASSPGGRTPNQPQHF.

This clonotype was counted between two and nine times. This chain joins TRBV7-2 and TRBJ2-7; possible D gene TRBD1, 6 bases. The CDR3 is made up of 16 amino acids. Germline CDR1 reads SGHTA; CDR2 reads FQGNSA. V gave up 0 bases and J gave up 0 bases, with 12 bases separating them. CDR3: CASSLAVGTNSYEQYF. CDR3 DNA: TGTGCCAGCAGCTTAGCGGTAGGGACAAACTCCTACGAGCAGTACTTC.

This clonotype was counted ten times or more. This chain connects TRBV15 to TRBJ1-1; D gene unclear. Germline lookup yields CDR1 LNHNV and CDR2 YYDKDF (reference sequence). The CDR3 sequence is 14 residues long. Between the trimmed V and J ends, which lost 0 bases and 6 bases, there was a span of 11 bases. The CDR3 sequence: CATSRDREVAEAFF. For the CDR3, the DNA is TGTGCCACCAGCAGAGATCGAGAGGTCGCTGAAGCTTTCTTT.

This clonotype was detected a few times. CDR3 sequence: CASSLIGTAYEQYF. The CDR3 coding sequence is TGTGCCAGCAGCTTGATTGGGACAGCATACGAGCAGTACTTC. V is TRBV5-6 and J is TRBJ2-7, with 7 bases fitting TRBD1. V lost 1 base, J lost 4 bases, and 5 bases stayed unmatched. The germline gives CDR1 SGHDT, CDR2 YYEEEE. The CDR3 is 14 amino acids.

This clonotype was recorded a few times. The chain is built from TRBV7-2 and TRBJ2-1; TRBD2 might be the D (5 bases). CDR3 length equals 14 residues. From germline, CDR1 is SGHTA and CDR2 FQGNSA. V was clipped by 5 bases and J by 4 bases, with 12 bases between them. CDR3 in amino acids: CASSVGRAYNEQFF. CDR3 nucleotide sequence: TGTGCCAGCAGCGTAGGGCGGGCTTACAATGAGCAGTTCTTC.

The V gene is TRBV20-1, the J gene TRBJ1-1; 7 bases map to TRBD1. Per germline, CDR1 DFQATT and CDR2 SNEGSKA (reference sequence). The CDR3 loop spans 12 amino acids. J lost 8 bases, V lost 0 bases, and 3 bases had no gene match. In DNA form, the CDR3 reads TGCAGTGCTAGAGATTCACAGGGGGAAGCTTTCTTT. Residues: CSARDSQGEAFF.

This clonotype was counted between two and nine times. This sequence joins TRBV4-3 and TRBJ1-6; D is undetermined. The V gene's germline CDR1 is LGHNA and CDR2 YSLEER. Trimming shortened V by 3 bases and J by 11 bases, and 11 bases separated the two germline ends. The length of the CDR3 is 13 residues. The CDR3 DNA is TGCGCCAGCAGCCAGGGCGAAGGGCCACCCCTCCACTTT. This translates into CASSQGEGPPLHF.

This clonotype was counted between two and nine times. The chain links TRBV5-1 to TRBJ2-1, with D perhaps TRBD2 (5 bases). Per the germline V gene, CDR1 is SGHRS and CDR2 is YFSETQ. V was shortened by 0 bases and J by 4 bases, with 14 bases between the two germline ends. This CDR3 has 16 residues. As DNA, the CDR3 is TGCGCCAGCAGCTTGGCAAAGGGAGCCCTTTACAATGAGCAGTTCTTC. Protein product: CASSLAKGALYNEQFF.

Many counts were recorded for this clonotype. The chain employs TRBV2 and TRBJ1-1; no reliable D call. The CDR3 loop spans 14 amino acids. V was shortened by 6 bases and J by 1 base, with 12 bases between the two germline ends. Per the germline V gene, CDR1 is SNHLY and CDR2 is FYNNEI. Here the CDR3 reads CASSSPAGNTEAFF. CDR3 in DNA: TGTGCCAGCAGCTCCCCGGCGGGGAACACTGAAGCTTTCTTT. The variable domain in full, completed from reference TRBV2 and TRBJ1-1, reads EPEVTQTPSHQVTQMGQEVILRCVPISNHLYFYWYRQILGQKVEFLVSFYNNEISEKSEIFDDQFSVERPDGSNFTLKIRSTKLEDSAMYFCASSSPAGNTEAFFGQGTRLTVV.

The genes are TRBV3-1 and TRBJ2-1; TRBD1 matches 9 bases. The germline V gene encodes CDR1 LGHDT and CDR2 YNNKEL (reference sequence). Trimming at V came to 2 bases and at J to 2 bases, leaving 10 bases not matched to a gene. CDR3 length: 18 residues. The CDR3 loop is CASSQNPYTGGAYNEQFF. CDR3 sequence (DNA): TGTGCCAGCAGCCAAAATCCTTATACAGGGGGCGCCTACAATGAGCAGTTCTTC.

The chain employs TRBV4-3 and TRBJ2-5; 7 bases align to TRBD1. The CDR3 consists of 14 residues. Germline V gives CDR1 LGHNA, CDR2 YSLEER. J was trimmed by 4 bases and V by 0 bases; bases with no gene match: 2. CDR3 sequence reads: CASSQEGGRETQYF. In nucleotides, the CDR3 is TGCGCCAGCAGCCAAGAAGGGGGCAGAGAGACCCAGTACTTC.

This clonotype appeared many times. The chain couples TRBV29-1 to TRBJ2-1; D might be TRBD2 (7 bases). The germline gives CDR1 SQVTM, CDR2 ANQGSEA. V was trimmed by 2 bases and J by 3 bases, leaving 14 bases between them. The CDR3 runs to 15 residues. CDR3 sequence: CSVESGTTDYNEQFF. CDR3 coding DNA: TGCAGCGTTGAAAGCGGGACAACTGACTACAATGAGCAGTTCTTC.

This chain uses TRBV12-3 or TRBV12-4 with TRBJ2-3; D possibly uses TRBD1 or TRBD2 (5 bases each). This CDR3 spans 16 amino acids. V was clipped by 3 bases and J by 2 bases, with 15 bases between them. In DNA form, the CDR3 reads TGTGCCAGCAGTTTCCGGGGCGACATAGCCACAGATACGCAGTATTTT. Encoded protein: CASSFRGDIATDTQYF.

This sequence joins TRBV2 and TRBJ2-2; TRBD2 matches at 10 bases. The V and J ends lost 8 bases and 0 bases, in that order; junction bases with no gene match: 9. In germline, CDR1 is SNHLY, CDR2 FYNNEI. This CDR3 spans 17 amino acids. The chain's CDR3 is CASLKAGGFANTGELFF. The CDR3 DNA is TGTGCCAGCCTAAAAGCGGGGGGGTTCGCGAACACCGGGGAGCTGTTTTTT.